Listed here are 27 T cell receptor beta chains from one sample, sequenced in a study of blood T cells in healthy people across ages. A second PCR, run for roughly 7 to 12 cycles, used a sample-barcoded 5' primer plus a J-beta primer mix. TCRdb fed the 5' RACE reads into MiXCR, producing one record per CDR3 protein. This table has around 700,000 distinct CDR3 sequences, 20% to 25% appearing once. Separately, the same data were catalogued under a study of T cells of mothers and their children.

The source material was blood. The receptors here all came from a boy younger than 18 in good health.

The chain is built from TRBV29-1 and TRBJ2-2, with D possibly TRBD2 on 5 matching bases. The CDR3 spans 13 residues. Germline V gene sequence: CDR1 SQVTM, CDR2 ANQGSEA. V was shortened by 0 bases and J by 6 bases, with 8 bases between the two germline ends. The CDR3 sequence is CSVEERVAGELFF. CDR3 in DNA: TGCAGCGTTGAAGAGCGGGTCGCCGGGGAGCTGTTTTTT.

V is TRBV2 and J is TRBJ2-5; 8 nucleotides align to TRBD2. The junction had 12 bases not matched to a gene; V was cut back by 8 bases and J by 4 bases. Looked up from germline, CDR1 is SNHLY and CDR2 is FYNNEI. CDR3 length: 15 amino acids. CDR3 sequence: CASGGLGYVVETQYF. As DNA, the CDR3 is TGTGCCAGCGGGGGACTAGGTTATGTTGTAGAGACCCAGTACTTC.

This clonotype occurred a few times. The genes are TRBV14 and TRBJ2-5; TRBD1 matches 8 bases. The assigned J gene may be wrong: the sequence end matches TRBJ2-1 better. CDR3 length equals 15 residues. The germline CDR1 and CDR2 sequences are SGHDN and FVKESK. Here the CDR3 DNA reads TGTGCCAGCAGCCATCAAAGGGACAGGACAAATGAGCAGTTCTTC. Translating it yields CASSHQRDRTNEQFF.

This clonotype has only one observation. The chain links TRBV6-2 or TRBV6-3 to TRBJ1-1; TRBD1 is a possible D gene (5 bases). V lost 6 bases and J lost 4, with 15 bases in between. The CDR3 runs to 14 residues. Germline CDR1 is MNHEY and CDR2 is SVGEGT. The CDR3 bases are TGTGCCAGCAGCCCCGTTGGGGGGATCACTGAAGCTTTCTTT. Its protein is CASSPVGGITEAFF.

A few counts support this clonotype. The rearrangement uses TRBV7-9 and TRBJ2-3; 9 nucleotides agree with TRBD2. Germline V CDR1 and CDR2: SEHNR, FQNEAQ (reference sequence). This CDR3 spans 16 amino acids. The V and J ends lost 2 bases and 10 bases, in that order; junction bases with no gene match: 13. CDR3 loop: CASSLNMAGGADAQYF. DNA for the CDR3: TGTGCCAGCAGCTTAAACATGGCGGGGGGGGCCGACGCGCAGTATTTT.

This clonotype was counted a few times. The J gene is TRBJ2-5, the V gene TRBV7-2, with 12 bases identical to TRBD2. The CDR3 is 16 amino acids. Germline CDR1 is SGHTA and CDR2 is FQGNSA. Trimming cost V 4 bases and J 4 bases; bases outside gene matches: 7. CDR3 DNA: TGTGCCAGCAGCTCCCGGACTAGCGGGGTCCCAGAGACCCAGTACTTC. It yields the protein CASSSRTSGVPETQYF.

This clonotype was detected a few times. The chain is built from TRBV5-4 and TRBJ2-7; 9 bases align to TRBD1. J gave up 6 bases and V 4 bases, and 14 bases lay outside the gene matches. The CDR3 has 16 residues. The germline gives CDR1 SGHNT, CDR2 YYREEE (reference sequence). The CDR3 is CASSGTTSQGAREQYF. The CDR3 DNA reads as TGTGCCAGCAGCGGCACGACCTCACAGGGGGCGCGCGAGCAGTACTTC.

The V call is TRBV7-2, the J call TRBJ2-1; possible D gene TRBD2, 5 bases. Germline CDR1 and CDR2: SGHTA and FQGNSA. Trimming pared 4 bases from V and 12 bases from J, leaving 13 bases between. The CDR3 is 12 residues long. CDR3 in amino acids: CASSSADLVQFF. Here the CDR3 DNA reads TGTGCCAGCAGCTCAGCGGACCTAGTGCAGTTCTTC. The whole variable domain, remainder taken from reference TRBV7-2 and TRBJ2-1, is GAGVSQSPSNKVTEKGKDVELRCDPISGHTALYWYRQSLGQGLEFLIYFQGNSAPDKSGLPSDRFSAERTGGSVSTLTIQRTQQEDSAVYLCASSSADLVQFFGPGTRLTVL.

This clonotype was seen only once. This rearrangement joins TRBV7-2 to TRBJ2-3; 8 positions match TRBD2. CDR1 and CDR2 from the germline V gene are SGHTA and FQGNSA. This CDR3 is 18 amino acids long. V lost 1 base to trimming and J lost 4 bases; unmatched junction nucleotides: 13. CDR3 DNA: TGTGCCAGCAGCTTAGATGGTAGCGGGACCTTCGGTCCAGATACGCAGTATTTT. Translation: CASSLDGSGTFGPDTQYF.

The chain joins TRBV9 to TRBJ2-5, with D tentatively TRBD2 (5 bases). Trimming left V 0 bases short and J 3 bases short, with 12 bases between. This CDR3 is built from 15 residues. Germline V gene sequence: CDR1 SGDLS, CDR2 YYNGEE. For the CDR3, the DNA is TGTGCCAGCAGCGTAGGGAGGAACTATAAAGAGACCCAGTACTTC. Translating gives CASSVGRNYKETQYF.

The rearrangement uses TRBV27 and TRBJ2-1; TRBD2 matches at 7 bases. Germline V lookup: CDR1 MNHEY, CDR2 SMNVEV (reference sequence). This CDR3 is 16 amino acids long. V gave up 0 bases and J gave up 2 bases; unmatched junction bases: 4. The CDR3 nucleotides read TGTGCCAGCAGTTTATCCGCTAGCGGCACCTACAATGAGCAGTTCTTC. It translates to CASSLSASGTYNEQFF.

The chain couples TRBV5-1 to TRBJ2-3; tentative D call: TRBD2 (5 bases). The CDR3 extends over 15 amino acids. V was cut by 1 base and J by 0 bases, with 9 bases left in between. Germline lookup yields CDR1 SGHRS and CDR2 YFSETQ. DNA for the CDR3: TGCGCCAGCAGCTTGTTCGGGGAAAGCACAGATACGCAGTATTTT. This translates into CASSLFGESTDTQYF.

The chain recombines TRBV5-1 with TRBJ2-7, with TRBD1 matching 9 bases. The CDR3 loop spans 13 amino acids. J was trimmed by 6 bases and V by 4 bases; bases with no gene match: 5. The germline CDR1 and CDR2 sequences are SGHRS and YFSETQ. As DNA, the CDR3 is TGCGCCAGCAGCAGCGACAGGGGGTTCGAGCAGTACTTC. Protein: CASSSDRGFEQYF.

This clonotype turned up a few times. CDR3 sequence: CSATGQGNGYTF. Written as DNA, the CDR3 is TGCAGTGCTACAGGACAGGGAAATGGCTACACCTTC. This chain uses TRBV20-1 with TRBJ1-2, with TRBD1 matching over 8 bases. CDR3 length equals 12 residues. In germline, CDR1 is DFQATT, CDR2 SNEGSKA (reference sequence). V lost 4 bases to trimming and J lost 6 bases; unmatched junction nucleotides: 4.

This chain uses TRBV20-1 with TRBJ2-5, with a possible D match to TRBD1 (6 bases). The DNA end favors TRBJ2-7, so the J call may be wrong. The CDR3 length is 13 residues. Germline V gene sequence: CDR1 DFQATT, CDR2 SNEGSKA (reference sequence). The DNA of the CDR3 is TGCAGTGCTGCAGGGGCGGCGGCCTACGAGCAGTACTTC. Translating gives CSAAGAAAYEQYF.

This chain connects TRBV9 to TRBJ2-1; D is possibly TRBD2 (5 bases). The end of the DNA fits TRBJ2-7 better, so the J call may be wrong. The germline V gene encodes CDR1 SGDLS and CDR2 YYNGEE. The CDR3 totals 13 residues. CDR3 residues: CASSGGYRGEQYF. The CDR3 DNA reads as TGTGCCAGCAGCGGAGGGTATCGGGGCGAGCAGTACTTC.

CDR3 nucleotides: TGTGCCAGCAGTACGGGGACTAGCGAACCCTACGAGCAGTACTTC. Protein: CASSTGTSEPYEQYF. The chain employs TRBV12-3 or TRBV12-4 and TRBJ2-7, with TRBD2 matching over 10 bases. The CDR3 sequence is 15 residues long. J was trimmed by 2 bases and V by 5 bases; bases with no gene match: 6.

This clonotype has just a few counts. The chain recombines TRBV6-5 with TRBJ1-2; 7 bases fit TRBD1. J was trimmed by 4 bases and V by 4 bases; bases with no gene match: 9. The CDR3 sequence is 15 residues long. CDR1 is MNHEY and CDR2 is SVGAGI in the germline V gene. The CDR3 protein is CASSSGDSSSYGYTF. CDR3 coding DNA: TGTGCCAGCAGTTCTGGGGACAGCTCAAGCTATGGCTACACCTTC.

This clonotype was seen repeatedly, ten times or more. V is TRBV5-1 and J is TRBJ2-5; D is unclear. This CDR3 has 13 residues. V lost 0 bases and J 4 bases, leaving 7 bases between the germline ends. The germline V gene has CDR1 SGHRS and CDR2 YFSETQ. The CDR3, as DNA: TGCGCCAGCAGCTTGGAGCTAGTAGAGACCCAGTACTTC. Translation: CASSLELVETQYF.

The chain combines TRBV7-8 with TRBJ1-2, with D possibly TRBD1 on 5 matching bases. CDR3 length: 14 residues. The germline V gene has CDR1 SGHVS and CDR2 FQNEAQ. Trimming took off 0 bases at V and 5 bases at J, with 10 bases between the two ends. CDR3 sequence (DNA): TGTGCCAGCAGCTTAGCGGGGGTTATATATGGCTACACCTTC. As protein: CASSLAGVIYGYTF.

The V and J genes are TRBV10-3 and TRBJ1-5; D gene unclear. Germline V gene sequence: CDR1 ENHRY, CDR2 SYGVKD. Deletions cut 5 bases from V and 5 bases from J, with 7 bases between. The CDR3 length is 12 residues. Here the CDR3 reads CAISTADQPQHF. The DNA for the CDR3 is TGTGCCATCAGTACTGCCGATCAGCCCCAGCATTTT.

The gene calls are TRBV28 and TRBJ1-1, with D uncertain. The V gene's germline CDR1 is MDHEN and CDR2 SYDVKM. The germline V and J ends were trimmed by 6 bases and 7 bases, with 18 bases remaining between them. The CDR3 runs 14 residues. The CDR3 sequence is CASRPLVAESEAFF. CDR3 nucleotides: TGTGCCAGCAGGCCCCTCGTTGCGGAAAGTGAAGCTTTCTTT.

This rearrangement joins TRBV29-1 to TRBJ1-5; D not resolved. This CDR3 comprises 13 residues. Germline values: CDR1 SQVTM, CDR2 ANQGSEA. Trimming stripped 7 bases from V and 4 bases from J, with 14 bases between. The CDR3 here is CSASTDSNQPQHF. The CDR3 DNA is TGCAGCGCCAGCACCGACTCGAATCAGCCCCAGCATTTT.

The chain is built from TRBV7-9 and TRBJ2-1; 8 bases fit TRBD2. Looked up from germline, CDR1 is SEHNR and CDR2 is FQNEAQ (reference sequence). After removal of 4 bases from V and 8 bases from J, the junction contained 10 bases not matched to a gene. The CDR3 runs 15 residues. CDR3 sequence reads: CASSSGLGGMDEQFF. For the CDR3, the DNA is TGTGCCAGCAGCTCGGGACTAGGTGGGATGGATGAGCAGTTCTTC. The full variable domain, its missing parts supplied by reference TRBV7-9 and TRBJ2-1, is DTGVSQNPRHKITKRGQNVTFRCDPISEHNRLYWYRQTLGQGPEFLTYFQNEAQLEKSRLLSDRFSAERPKGSFSTLEIQRTEQGDSAMYLCASSSGLGGMDEQFFGPGTRLTVL.

V gene TRBV4-2 combines with J gene TRBJ2-3; 7 bases are a match to TRBD1. The germline V gene has CDR1 LGHNA and CDR2 YNFKEQ. V dropped 0 bases and J dropped 3; count of bases not matched to a gene: 6. The CDR3 is 16 amino acids. CDR3 DNA: TGTGCCAGCAGCCAAGAAGGGGGCTTTGGGACAGATACGCAGTATTTT. Protein: CASSQEGGFGTDTQYF.

The chain couples TRBV2 to TRBJ2-5, with a tentative D call TRBD2 (5 bases). Per the germline V gene, CDR1 is SNHLY and CDR2 is FYNNEI. This CDR3 is 13 amino acids long. The V gene lost 4 bases and the J gene lost 2 bases, with 8 bases spanning the gap. The DNA of the CDR3 is TGTGCCAGCAGTGGGGAGATACAAGAGACCCAGTACTTC. It is translated as CASSGEIQETQYF.

The rearrangement links TRBV29-1 to TRBJ2-1; maybe TRBD2 (5 bases). V lost 7 bases and J lost 4, with 14 bases in between. The CDR3 extends over 13 amino acids. The germline CDR1 and CDR2 sequences are SQVTM and ANQGSEA. The CDR3 region is CSGLPGEYNEQFF. In DNA form, the CDR3 reads TGCAGCGGCCTCCCCGGGGAATACAATGAGCAGTTCTTC.